This TCR beta chain appears in the sequencing data of a study of cytomegalovirus exposure and HLA in healthy donors. Libraries were prepared by immunoSEQ multiplex PCR; TCRdb keeps only in-frame clonotypes and omits some of them. Of 38,000 or so clones in the sample, around 93% were seen once. This clone was counted between two and nine times. This CDR3 spans 14 amino acids. Germline loops: CDR1 MDHEN, CDR2 SYDVKM. J lost 5 bases, V lost 4 bases, and 6 bases had no gene match. The sample comprised PBMCs. This clonotype originated in a man in his late teens or twenties in good health and CMV-seronegative. The chain carries TRBV28 and TRBJ2-7; 9 positions match TRBD1. DNA of the CDR3: TGTGCCAGCAGTTCCGGACAGGGGACCGACGAGCAGTACTTC. This encodes CASSSGQGTDEQYF.